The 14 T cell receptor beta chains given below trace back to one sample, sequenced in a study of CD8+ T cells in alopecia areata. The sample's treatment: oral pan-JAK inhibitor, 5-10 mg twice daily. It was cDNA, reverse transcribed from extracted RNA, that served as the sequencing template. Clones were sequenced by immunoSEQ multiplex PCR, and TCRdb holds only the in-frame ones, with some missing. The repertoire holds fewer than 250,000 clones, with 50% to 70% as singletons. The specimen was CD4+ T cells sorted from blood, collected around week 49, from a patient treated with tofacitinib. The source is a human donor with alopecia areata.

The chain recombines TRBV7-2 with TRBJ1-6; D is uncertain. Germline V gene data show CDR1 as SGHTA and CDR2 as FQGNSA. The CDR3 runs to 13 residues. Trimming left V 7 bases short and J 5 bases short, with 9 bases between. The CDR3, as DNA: TGTGCCAGCAACGCACAGAATAATTCACCCCTCCACTTT. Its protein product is CASNAQNNSPLHF.

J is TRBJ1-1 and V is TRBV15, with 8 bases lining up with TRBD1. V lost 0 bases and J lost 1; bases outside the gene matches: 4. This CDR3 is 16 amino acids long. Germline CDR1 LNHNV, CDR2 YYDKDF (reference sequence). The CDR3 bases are TGTGCCACCAGCAGAGATAGGGACAGGTCGAACACTGAAGCTTTCTTT. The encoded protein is CATSRDRDRSNTEAFF.

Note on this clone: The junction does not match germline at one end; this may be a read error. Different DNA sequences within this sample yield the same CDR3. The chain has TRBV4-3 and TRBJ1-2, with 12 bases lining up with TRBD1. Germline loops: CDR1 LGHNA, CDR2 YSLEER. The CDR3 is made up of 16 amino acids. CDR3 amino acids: CASSQEGQGANYGYTF. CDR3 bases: TGCGCCAGCAGTCAAGAGGGACAGGGGGCCAACTATGGCTACACCTTC.

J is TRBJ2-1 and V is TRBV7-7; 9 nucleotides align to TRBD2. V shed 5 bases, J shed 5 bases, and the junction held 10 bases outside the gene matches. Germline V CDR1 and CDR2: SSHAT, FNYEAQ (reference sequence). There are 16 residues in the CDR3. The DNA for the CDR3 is TGTGCCAGCAGCCCAACCGCGGGGGGGCACAACAATGAGCAGTTCTTC. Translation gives CASSPTAGGHNNEQFF.

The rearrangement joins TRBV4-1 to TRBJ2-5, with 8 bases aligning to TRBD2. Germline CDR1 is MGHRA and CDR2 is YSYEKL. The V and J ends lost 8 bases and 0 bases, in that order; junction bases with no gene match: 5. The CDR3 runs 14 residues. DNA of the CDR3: TGCGCCAGCGGATCGGGGGGGTACCAAGAGACCCAGTACTTC. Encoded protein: CASGSGGYQETQYF.

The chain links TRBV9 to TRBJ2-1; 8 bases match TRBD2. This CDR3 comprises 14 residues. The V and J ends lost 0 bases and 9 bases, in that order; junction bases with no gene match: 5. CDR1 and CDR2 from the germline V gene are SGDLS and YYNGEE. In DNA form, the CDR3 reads TGTGCCAGCAGCGTAGCGACTAGCGTCGGTGAGCAGTTCTTC. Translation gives CASSVATSVGEQFF.

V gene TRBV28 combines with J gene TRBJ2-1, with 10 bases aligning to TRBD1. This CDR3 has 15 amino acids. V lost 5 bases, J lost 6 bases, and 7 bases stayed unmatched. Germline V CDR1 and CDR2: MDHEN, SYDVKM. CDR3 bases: TGTGCCAGCAGTCCCGACAGGGGGCCAGGCAATGAGCAGTTCTTC. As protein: CASSPDRGPGNEQFF.

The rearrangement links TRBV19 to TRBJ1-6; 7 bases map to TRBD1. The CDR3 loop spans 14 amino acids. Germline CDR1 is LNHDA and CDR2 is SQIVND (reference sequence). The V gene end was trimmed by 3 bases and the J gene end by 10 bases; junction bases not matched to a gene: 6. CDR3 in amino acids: CASSILGQESPLHF. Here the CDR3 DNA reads TGTGCCAGTAGTATCCTCGGACAGGAGTCACCCCTCCACTTT.

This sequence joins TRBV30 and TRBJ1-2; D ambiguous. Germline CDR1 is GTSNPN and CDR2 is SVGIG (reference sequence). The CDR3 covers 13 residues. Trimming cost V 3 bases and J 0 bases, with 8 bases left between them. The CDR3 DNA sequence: TGTGCCTGGAGGGTGCCACCTAACTATGGCTACACCTTC. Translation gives CAWRVPPNYGYTF.

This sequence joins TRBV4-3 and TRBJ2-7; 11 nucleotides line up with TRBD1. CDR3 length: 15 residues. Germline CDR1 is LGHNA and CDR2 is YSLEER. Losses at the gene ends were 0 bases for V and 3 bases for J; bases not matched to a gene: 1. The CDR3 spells CASSQDGTGGYEQYF. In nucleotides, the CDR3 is TGCGCCAGCAGCCAAGATGGGACAGGGGGCTACGAGCAGTACTTC.

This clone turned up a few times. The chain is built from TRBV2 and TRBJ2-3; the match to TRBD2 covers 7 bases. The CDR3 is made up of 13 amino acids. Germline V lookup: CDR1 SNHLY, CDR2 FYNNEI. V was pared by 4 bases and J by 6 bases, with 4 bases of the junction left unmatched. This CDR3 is CASSGTRFDTQYF. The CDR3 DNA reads TGTGCCAGCAGTGGGACTAGATTCGATACGCAGTATTTT.

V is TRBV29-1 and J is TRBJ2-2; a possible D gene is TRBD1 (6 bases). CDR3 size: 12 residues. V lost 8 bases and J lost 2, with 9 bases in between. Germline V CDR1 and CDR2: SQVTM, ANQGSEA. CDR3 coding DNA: TGCAGCTCGGGACACAACACCGGGGAGCTGTTTTTT. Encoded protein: CSSGHNTGELFF.

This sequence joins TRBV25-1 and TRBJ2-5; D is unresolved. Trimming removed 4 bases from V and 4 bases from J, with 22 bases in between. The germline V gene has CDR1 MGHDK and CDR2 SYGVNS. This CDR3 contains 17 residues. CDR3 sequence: CASSGFTGRPWGETQYF. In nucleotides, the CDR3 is TGTGCCAGCAGTGGTTTTACCGGACGCCCTTGGGGAGAGACCCAGTACTTC.

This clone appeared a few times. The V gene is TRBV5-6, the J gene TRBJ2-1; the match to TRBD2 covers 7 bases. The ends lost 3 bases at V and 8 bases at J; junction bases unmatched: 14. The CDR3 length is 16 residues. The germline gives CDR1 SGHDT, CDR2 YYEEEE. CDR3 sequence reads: CASSSLGEGLKDEQFF. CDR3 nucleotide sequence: TGTGCCAGCAGCTCCCTGGGGGAGGGCTTAAAGGATGAGCAGTTCTTC.